These T cell receptor beta chains were read from a single sample in a study of T cells in Graves' hyperthyroidism and ophthalmopathy. TCRdb itself ran the multiplex PCR reads through MiXCR, one entry per CDR3 protein. The data hold around 420,000 distinct CDR3 sequences, with less than 20% observed a single time. The sequencing sample was made of blood. These receptors originate from a woman under 30 with Graves' hyperthyroidism. Each CDR3 is given without its conserved first and last residue.

v_call: TRBV14
cdr3_aa: ASSLARTASTDTQY

v_call: TRBV28
cdr3_aa: ASSTTLGTGRVQRAETQY

v_call: TRBV10-3
cdr3_aa: AISDQRSPPYEQY

v_call: TRBV12-3/TRBV12-4
cdr3_aa: ASKQDIMNTEAF

v_call: TRBV6-5
cdr3_aa: ASSSLETGGRNEQF

v_call: TRBV20-1
cdr3_aa: SARDGKNRGSSETQY

v_call: TRBV28
cdr3_aa: ASSIPQGERGYT

v_call: TRBV28
cdr3_aa: ASGTTGGNPHEQF

v_call: TRBV4-1
cdr3_aa: ASSSPSGPQY

v_call: TRBV5-1
cdr3_aa: ASSPAPTGSKNIQY

v_call: TRBV19
cdr3_aa: ASSSSRGIVDTQY

v_call: TRBV12-3/TRBV12-4
cdr3_aa: ASSQGLSGSGIDTQY

v_call: TRBV5-1
cdr3_aa: ASSLSIGGPYEQY

v_call: TRBV12-3/TRBV12-4
cdr3_aa: ASSNRDRNSPLH

v_call: TRBV6-1
cdr3_aa: ASRPDRGYTGELF

v_call: TRBV11-2
cdr3_aa: ASSQVGGLTKNIQY

v_call: TRBV4-3
cdr3_aa: ATGNRDTDTQY

v_call: TRBV28
cdr3_aa: ASSLPNSPGAQY

v_call: TRBV9
cdr3_aa: ASSVEEGGQPQH

v_call: TRBV3-1
cdr3_aa: ASSRGPVLH

v_call: TRBV3-1
cdr3_aa: ASSPTDLHTEAF

v_call: TRBV28
cdr3_aa: ASSLSIEQF

v_call: TRBV28
cdr3_aa: ASSFWYEQY

v_call: TRBV4-2
cdr3_aa: ASSQEKGGNQPQH

v_call: TRBV11-3
cdr3_aa: ASSLGGSSSYNEQF

v_call: TRBV5-1
cdr3_aa: ASSWGQNSGNTIY

v_call: TRBV20-1
cdr3_aa: SADGGVGAIESYEQY

v_call: TRBV6-2/TRBV6-3
cdr3_aa: ASSYPPGQGIYNEQF

v_call: TRBV20-1
cdr3_aa: SARTGQGSQETQY

v_call: TRBV5-1
cdr3_aa: ASSDPAHGEQY

v_call: TRBV29-1
cdr3_aa: SVEPGHPNTEAF

v_call: TRBV7-2
cdr3_aa: ASTRGRETQY